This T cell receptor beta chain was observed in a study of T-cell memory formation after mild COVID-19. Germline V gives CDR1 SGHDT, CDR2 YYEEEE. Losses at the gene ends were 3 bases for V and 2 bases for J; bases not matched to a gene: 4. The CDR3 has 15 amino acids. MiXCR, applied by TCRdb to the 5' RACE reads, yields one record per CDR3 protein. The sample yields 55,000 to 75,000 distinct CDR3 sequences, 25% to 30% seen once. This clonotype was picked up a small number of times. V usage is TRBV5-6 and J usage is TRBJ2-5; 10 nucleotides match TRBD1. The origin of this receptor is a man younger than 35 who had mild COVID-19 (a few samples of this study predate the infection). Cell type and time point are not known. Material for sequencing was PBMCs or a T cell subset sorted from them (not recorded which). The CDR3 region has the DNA TGTGCCAGCAGCTCCCGGGACAGGGGTCAAGAGACCCAGTACTTC. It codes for CASSSRDRGQETQYF.